What follows is one T cell receptor (beta chain) and its context. Following a re-call of the 5' RACE reads, TCRdb has one entry per CDR3 protein and lacks DNA. The specimen's table records roughly 140,000 distinct CDR3 sequences. In germline, CDR1 is MNHNS, CDR2 SASEGT. This CDR3 contains 16 residues. These data are taken from a study of monozygotic twins with inflammatory bowel disease. The chain combines TRBV6-1 with TRBJ2-7; checking the TCRdb D call of TRBD1 is not possible without DNA. The specimen sequenced was blood. The TCR originated in a human donor with ulcerative colitis or Crohn's disease, or a healthy co-twin of an affected twin (not recorded which). The CDR3 loop is CASNPVRGGMAYDQYF.